Given below is one TCR beta chain in context. What it binds is unknown. The germline gene is not matched at one end of the junction; a read error may be the cause. This sample stems from a study of tumor and adjacent non-tumor tissue in lung cancer. In the study overall: Samples averaged about 4.17 million productive TCRbeta reads each. General study points: TCR diversity was significantly greater in tumor than normal lung tissue.

This sample's RNA came from whole unsorted tissue. The germline V gene encodes CDR1 MGHRA and CDR2 YSYEKL. The CDR3 consists of 18 residues. A modified ARM-PCR protocol with three rounds of nested PCR amplified TCRbeta. TCRdb redid the calling of the multiplex PCR reads with MiXCR, one entry per CDR3 protein. Among about 93,000 distinct CDR3 sequences listed, around 71% were seen once. This clonotype originated in a man aged 60-69 years with non-small cell lung cancer. The material sequenced was lung tumor tissue. The rearrangement joins TRBV4-1 to TRBJ2-1; D might be TRBD2 (9 bases). This CDR3 reads CASNQGTGIAGDRNEQFF. CDR3 coding DNA: TGCGCCAGCAACCAGGGGACAGGCATAGCGGGAGATCGCAATGAACAGTTCTTC.